The subject of this entry is one T cell receptor beta chain. The antigen is undetermined. Other DNA sequences within the sample encode an identical CDR3. The data belong to a study of graft-versus-host responses after intestinal transplantation. About the research overall: Those transplanted obtained multivisceral, liver-intestinal, or isolated intestinal grafts. Anti-thymocyte globulin induction was given to all recipients, followed by tacrolimus and steroids for about 3 years. Notes on the study in general: The recipient marrow held GvH clones, and some of them showed up first in ileum or blood. Elevated graft-versus-host to host-versus-graft clonal ratios in allografts were recorded for patients with graft-donor T cell macrochimerism.

Generated by immunoSEQ multiplex PCR, the TCRdb table keeps only in-frame clones and is missing some. Of tens of thousands of clones in the sample, roughly 90% were seen once. CDR1 is KGHSH, CDR2 LQKENI, per germline. Trimming took 3 bases from V and 3 from J; bases not matched to a gene: 2. The CDR3 contains 14 residues. Sequencing was performed on unstimulated CD4+ T cells sorted from spleen or lymph node cells, taken before intestinal transplant. The V call is TRBV18, the J call TRBJ1-2, with 9 bases matching TRBD1. The source of this sequence is a human donor who received an intestinal transplant. Here the CDR3 DNA reads TGTGCCAGCTCACCGGGACAGGGAGACTATGGCTACACCTTC. It encodes CASSPGQGDYGYTF.